The sequence of this T cell receptor beta chain was determined in a study of breast tumors, draining lymph nodes, adjacent tissues. Study-level results: Luminal-like breast cancer showed significantly greater tumor-nontumor repertoire similarity than basal-like breast cancer did. Tumor TCR diversity was below lymph nodes but above nontumor tissue. The lymph node origin of tumor T cells was framed as consistent with a hypothesis, not demonstrated. Data fit most tumor T cells coming from lymph node, expanding in tumor.

TCRdb re-called the multiplex PCR reads with MiXCR, one entry per CDR3 protein. The table lists 200,000 to 250,000 distinct CDR3 sequences, roughly a third of them singletons. Breast cancer patients provided tissue from their axillary draining lymph nodes. Note on this clonotype: What it binds is unknown. This may be a read error, as it is one base from a much larger clone.

The sample consisted of axillary lymph node tissue. This receptor was taken from a female donor with breast cancer. Some clones in this sample may be carry-over from other donors' samples.

DNA of the CDR3: TGTCCCAGCAGCTTTGGGATCCCAACTAATGAAAAACTGTTTTTT. It translates to CPSSFGIPTNEKLFF. J is TRBJ1-4 and V is TRBV5-4; D gene uncertain. The CDR3 is 15 amino acids. Germline CDR1 and CDR2: SGHNT and YYREEE (reference sequence).